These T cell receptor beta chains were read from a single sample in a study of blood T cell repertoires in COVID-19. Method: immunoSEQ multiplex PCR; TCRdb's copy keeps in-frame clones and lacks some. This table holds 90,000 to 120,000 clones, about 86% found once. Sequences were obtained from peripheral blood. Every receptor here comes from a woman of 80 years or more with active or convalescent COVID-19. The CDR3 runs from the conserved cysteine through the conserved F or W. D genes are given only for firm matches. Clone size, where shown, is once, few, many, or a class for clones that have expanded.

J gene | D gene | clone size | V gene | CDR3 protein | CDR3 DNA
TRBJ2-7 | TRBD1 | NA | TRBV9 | CASSANEITGQGRSYEQYF | TGTGCCAGCAGCGCGAACGAGATTACCGGACAGGGCCGTTCCTACGAGCAGTACTTC
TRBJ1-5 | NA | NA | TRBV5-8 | CASSLDRPQHF | TGTGCCAGCAGCCTGGACAGGCCCCAGCATTTT
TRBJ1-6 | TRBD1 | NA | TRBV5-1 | CASSLGTGTTYNSPLHF | TGCGCCAGCAGCTTGGGGACAGGGACCACCTATAATTCACCCCTCCACTTT
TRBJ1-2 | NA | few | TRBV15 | CATGGEGYTF | TGTGCCACCGGGGGGGAAGGCTACACCTTC
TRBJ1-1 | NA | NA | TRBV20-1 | CSARGDTEAFF | TGCAGTGCTCGGGGAGACACTGAAGCTTTCTTT
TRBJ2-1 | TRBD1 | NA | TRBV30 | CAWSTGQGARNEQFF | TGTGCCTGGAGTACCGGACAGGGGGCTCGAAATGAGCAGTTCTTC
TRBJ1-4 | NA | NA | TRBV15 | CATSTYEKLFF | TGTGCCACCAGCACCTATGAAAAACTGTTTTTT
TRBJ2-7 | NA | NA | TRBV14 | CASSQGVGDFYEQYF | TGTGCCAGCAGCCAAGGGGTAGGGGACTTTTACGAGCAGTACTTC
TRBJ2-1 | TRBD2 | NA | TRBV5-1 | CASSLAQVAGGHEQFF | TGCGCCAGCAGCTTGGCCCAGGTAGCGGGAGGGCATGAGCAGTTCTTC
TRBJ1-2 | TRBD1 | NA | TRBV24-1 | CATSDPLTGESGYTF | TGTGCCACCAGTGACCCCCTGACAGGGGAGTCTGGCTACACCTTC
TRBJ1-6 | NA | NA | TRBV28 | CASTSTLAVYNSPLHF | TGTGCCAGCACCTCGACCTTAGCTGTCTATAATTCACCCCTCCACTTT
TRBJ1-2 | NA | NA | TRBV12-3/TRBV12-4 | CASSFATQVGYTF | TGTGCCAGCAGTTTTGCAACGCAGGTTGGCTACACCTTC
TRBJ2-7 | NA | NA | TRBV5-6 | CASSSRGHIKYEQYF | TGTGCCAGCAGCTCCAGGGGACACATTAAATACGAGCAGTACTTC
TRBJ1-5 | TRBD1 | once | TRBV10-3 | CAISGTGAGNQPQHF | TGTGCCATCAGCGGGACAGGGGCGGGCAATCAGCCCCAGCATTTT
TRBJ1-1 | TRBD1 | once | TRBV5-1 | CASSPGQAGEAFF | TGCGCCAGCAGCCCCGGACAGGCCGGGGAAGCTTTCTTT
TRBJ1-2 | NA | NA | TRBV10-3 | CAISESTRSRGYTF | TGTGCCATCAGTGAGTCGACAAGGTCCCGCGGCTACACCTTC
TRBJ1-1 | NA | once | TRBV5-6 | CASSLMGAAFF | TGTGCCAGCAGCTTAATGGGGGCGGCTTTCTTT
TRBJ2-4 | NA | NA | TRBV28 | CASSFVSLDLAKNIQYF | TGTGCCAGCAGTTTTGTTAGCCTTGACTTAGCCAAAAACATTCAGTACTTC
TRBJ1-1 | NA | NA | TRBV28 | CASSLVAGSNTEAFF | TGTGCCAGCAGTTTGGTCGCAGGGTCGAACACTGAAGCTTTCTTT
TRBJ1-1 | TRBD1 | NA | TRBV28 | CASSNHRGQNTEAFF | TGTGCCAGCAGTAATCACAGGGGGCAAAACACTGAAGCTTTCTTT
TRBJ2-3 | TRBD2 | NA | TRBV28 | CASSLAGGRGTDTQYF | TGTGCCAGCAGCCTAGCGGGGGGGCGGGGCACAGATACGCAGTATTTT
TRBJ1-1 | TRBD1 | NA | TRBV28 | CASRVQGVSGTEAFF | TGTGCCAGCAGAGTACAGGGGGTATCGGGAACTGAAGCTTTCTTT
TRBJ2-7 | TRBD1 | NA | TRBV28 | CASRSPGQSSYEQYF | TGTGCCAGCCGATCCCCGGGACAGAGCTCCTACGAGCAGTACTTC
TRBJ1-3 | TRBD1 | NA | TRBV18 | CASSPGDSSGNTIYF | TGTGCCAGCTCACCAGGGGACAGCTCTGGAAACACCATATATTTT
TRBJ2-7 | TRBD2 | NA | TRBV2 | CASTPSGRAWEQYF | TGTGCCAGCACTCCTAGCGGGAGGGCTTGGGAGCAGTACTTC
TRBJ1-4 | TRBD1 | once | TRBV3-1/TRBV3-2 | CASSLGQGDEKLFF | TGTGCCAGCAGCCTGGGACAGGGGGACGAAAAACTGTTTTTT
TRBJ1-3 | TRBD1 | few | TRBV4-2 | CASSPLIDTQGALGNTIYF | TGTGCCAGCAGCCCCCTCATAGACACTCAGGGGGCGCTTGGAAACACCATATATTTT
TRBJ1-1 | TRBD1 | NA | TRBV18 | CASSSPQGMNTEAFF | TGTGCCAGCTCATCCCCACAGGGGATGAACACTGAAGCTTTCTTT
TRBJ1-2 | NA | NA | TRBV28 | CASSLFGEGGSYTF | TGTGCCAGCAGTTTATTTGGGGAGGGCGGGAGCTACACCTTC
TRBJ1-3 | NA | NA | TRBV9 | CASSRTGSPGGNTIYF | TGTGCCAGCAGTAGAACAGGATCCCCTGGAGGAAACACCATATATTTT
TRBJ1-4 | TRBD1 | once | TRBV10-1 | CAADRGQTATNEKLFF | TGCGCCGCGGACAGGGGGCAAACTGCAACTAATGAAAAACTGTTTTTT
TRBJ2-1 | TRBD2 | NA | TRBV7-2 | CASSFGLADYNEQFF | TGTGCCAGCAGCTTTGGACTAGCGGATTACAATGAGCAGTTCTTC
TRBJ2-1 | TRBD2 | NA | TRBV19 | CASSNTGTSGRWTTYNEQFF | TGTGCCAGTAGTAATACCGGGACTAGCGGTCGATGGACCACCTACAATGAGCAGTTCTTC
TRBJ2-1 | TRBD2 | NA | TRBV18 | CASSPLAGGYNEQFF | TGTGCCAGCTCCCCACTAGCGGGAGGCTACAATGAGCAGTTCTTC
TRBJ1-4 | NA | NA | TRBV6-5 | CASSDRGGGREKLFF | TGTGCCAGCAGCGATCGGGGGGGTGGACGAGAAAAACTGTTTTTT
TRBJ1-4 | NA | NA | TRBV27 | CASSLSYATNEKLFF | TGTGCCAGCAGTTTATCATATGCAACTAATGAAAAACTGTTTTTT
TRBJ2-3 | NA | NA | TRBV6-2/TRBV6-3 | CASSYSAAVGEDTQYF | TGTGCCAGCAGTTACTCGGCCGCCGTCGGGGAAGATACGCAGTATTTT
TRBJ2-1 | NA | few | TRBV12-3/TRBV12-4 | CASSPSTDYQFF | TGTGCCAGCAGCCCATCCACCGACTACCAGTTCTTC
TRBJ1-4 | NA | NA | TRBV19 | CASSPRWGGNEKLFF | TGTGCCAGTAGTCCCCGATGGGGCGGTAATGAAAAACTGTTTTTT